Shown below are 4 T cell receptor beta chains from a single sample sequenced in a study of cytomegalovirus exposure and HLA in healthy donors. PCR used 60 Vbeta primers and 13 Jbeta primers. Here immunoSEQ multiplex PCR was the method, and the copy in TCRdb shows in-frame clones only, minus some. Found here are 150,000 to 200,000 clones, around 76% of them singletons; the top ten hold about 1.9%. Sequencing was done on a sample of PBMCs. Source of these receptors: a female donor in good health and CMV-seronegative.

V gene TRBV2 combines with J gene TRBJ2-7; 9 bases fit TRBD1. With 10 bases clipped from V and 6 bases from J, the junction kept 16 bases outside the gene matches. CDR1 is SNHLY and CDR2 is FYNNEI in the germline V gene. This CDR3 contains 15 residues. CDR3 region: CANQGGAGQGTEQYF. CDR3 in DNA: TGTGCCAACCAAGGGGGGGCGGGACAGGGAACCGAGCAGTACTTC.

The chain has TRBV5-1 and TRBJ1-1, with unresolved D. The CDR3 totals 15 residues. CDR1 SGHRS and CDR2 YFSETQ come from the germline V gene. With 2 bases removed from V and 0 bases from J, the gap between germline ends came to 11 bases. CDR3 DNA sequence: TGCGCCAGCAGCTTCGGTCCCACCATGAACACTGAAGCTTTCTTT. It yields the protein CASSFGPTMNTEAFF.

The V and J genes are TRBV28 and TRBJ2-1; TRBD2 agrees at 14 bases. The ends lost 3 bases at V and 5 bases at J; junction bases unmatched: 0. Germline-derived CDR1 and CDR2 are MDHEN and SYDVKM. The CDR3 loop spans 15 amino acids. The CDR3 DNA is TGTGCCAGCAGTTTGACTAGCGGGAGGGACAATGAGCAGTTCTTC. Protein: CASSLTSGRDNEQFF.

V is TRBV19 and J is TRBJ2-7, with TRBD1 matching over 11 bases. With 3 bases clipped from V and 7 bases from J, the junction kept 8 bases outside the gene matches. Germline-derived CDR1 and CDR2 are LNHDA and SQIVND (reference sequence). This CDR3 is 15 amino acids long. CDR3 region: CASSMLGQGAGEQYF. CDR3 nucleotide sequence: TGTGCCAGTAGTATGCTCGGACAGGGGGCTGGGGAGCAGTACTTC.